Sequencing of this T cell receptor beta chain was carried out in a study of a mutant IDH1 vaccine in newly diagnosed glioma. Study context: Patients' prior therapy spanned radiotherapy, temozolomide, or both; most underwent both. The study held visit V12 at week 35 and visit V13 at week 47.

On this clone: The antigen is undetermined.

TCRdb's table, derived via immunoSEQ multiplex PCR, lists solely in-frame clones and lacks some. The data contain some 30,000 clones, about 86% of them singletons. As to time point: week 47, end of study. A single vaccine dose contained 300 ug of mutant IDH1 20-mer peptide, and topical imiquimod was used with it. The CDR3 contains 17 residues. Per germline, CDR1 SGHDN and CDR2 FVKESK. V was pared by 0 bases and J by 3 bases, with 14 bases between. This receptor was identified in a man aged 25 to 40 with glioma. The material sequenced was PBMCs, taken from a glioma patient whose treatment included an IDH1 peptide vaccine. The J gene is TRBJ2-2, the V gene TRBV14; D tentatively fits TRBD1 or TRBD2 (6 bases each). The CDR3 bases are TGTGCCAGCAGCCAAGATTATGGAGGGGGGCACACCGGGGAGCTGTTTTTT. Its translation is CASSQDYGGGHTGELFF.